The entry below gives a single T cell receptor beta chain sequence along with its context. Its target is not known. This sequence may be a read error, since a much larger clone differs from it by one base. Participants, patients aged 18 to 65, had newly diagnosed hyperthyroidism with a duration under 2 months. A patient was excluded if there was uncontrolled infection, other autoimmune disease, pregnancy or lactation. From germline, CDR1 is SEHNR and CDR2 FQNEAQ (reference sequence). The CDR3 extends over 17 amino acids. Trimming removed 1 base from V and 0 bases from J, with 16 bases in between. This sample stems from a study of T cells in Graves' hyperthyroidism and ophthalmopathy. Amplification of TCR beta CDR3 regions used RNA as the template. HTBI primers were the set used in a first-round RT-PCR of the TCR CDR3. TCRdb independently ran MiXCR on the multiplex PCR reads; one entry per CDR3 protein. The table records around 760,000 distinct CDR3 sequences, approximately 40% of them present only once.

Study-level findings and limits: Peripheral blood also featured most of the thyroid clonotypes expanded above 0.001. Patients with ophthalmopathy were separated from those with stable hyperthyroidism by a 13 V-J model.

V is TRBV7-9 and J is TRBJ2-7; D possibly uses TRBD1 or TRBD2 (6 bases each). The receptor's source is a woman in her 40s with Graves' hyperthyroidism. Source material: blood. The CDR3 DNA reads TGTGCCAGCAGCTTAGGGAGGGGACAACCAAACTCCTACGAGCAGTACTTC. Translation gives CASSLGRGQPNSYEQYF.